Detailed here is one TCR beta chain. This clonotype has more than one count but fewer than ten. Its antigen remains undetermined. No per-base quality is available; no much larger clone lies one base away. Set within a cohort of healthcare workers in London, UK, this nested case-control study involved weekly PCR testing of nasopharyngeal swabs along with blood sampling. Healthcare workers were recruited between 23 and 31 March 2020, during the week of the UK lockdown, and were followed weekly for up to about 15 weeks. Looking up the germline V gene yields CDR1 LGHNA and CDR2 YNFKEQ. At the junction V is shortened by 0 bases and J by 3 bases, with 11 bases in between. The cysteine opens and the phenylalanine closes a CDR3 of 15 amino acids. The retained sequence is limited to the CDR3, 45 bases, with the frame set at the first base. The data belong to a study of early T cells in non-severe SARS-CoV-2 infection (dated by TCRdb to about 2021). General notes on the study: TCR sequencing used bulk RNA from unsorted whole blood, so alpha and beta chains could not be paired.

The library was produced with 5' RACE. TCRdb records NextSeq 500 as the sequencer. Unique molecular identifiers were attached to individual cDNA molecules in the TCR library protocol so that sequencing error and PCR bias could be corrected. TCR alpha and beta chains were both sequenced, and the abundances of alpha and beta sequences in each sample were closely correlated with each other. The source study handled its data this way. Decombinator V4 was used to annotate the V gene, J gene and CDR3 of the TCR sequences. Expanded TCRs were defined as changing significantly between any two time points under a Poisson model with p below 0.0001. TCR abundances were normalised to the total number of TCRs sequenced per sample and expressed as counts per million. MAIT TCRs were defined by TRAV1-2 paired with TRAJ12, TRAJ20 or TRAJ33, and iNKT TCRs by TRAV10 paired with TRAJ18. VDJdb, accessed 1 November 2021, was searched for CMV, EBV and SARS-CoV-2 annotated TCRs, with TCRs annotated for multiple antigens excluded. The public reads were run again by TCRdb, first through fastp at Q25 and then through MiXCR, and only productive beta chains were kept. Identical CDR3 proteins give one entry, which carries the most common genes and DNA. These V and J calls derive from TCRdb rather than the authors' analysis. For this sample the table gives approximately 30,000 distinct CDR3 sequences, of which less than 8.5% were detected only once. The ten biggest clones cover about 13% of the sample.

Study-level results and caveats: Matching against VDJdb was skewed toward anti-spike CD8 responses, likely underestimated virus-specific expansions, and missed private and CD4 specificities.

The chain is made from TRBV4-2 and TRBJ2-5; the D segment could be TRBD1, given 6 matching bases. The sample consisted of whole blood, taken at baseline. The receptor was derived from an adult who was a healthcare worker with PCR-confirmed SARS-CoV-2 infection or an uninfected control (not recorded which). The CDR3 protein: CASSQEWAGEETQYF. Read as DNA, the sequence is TGTGCCAGCAGCCAAGAATGGGCAGGGGAAGAGACCCAGTACTTC.